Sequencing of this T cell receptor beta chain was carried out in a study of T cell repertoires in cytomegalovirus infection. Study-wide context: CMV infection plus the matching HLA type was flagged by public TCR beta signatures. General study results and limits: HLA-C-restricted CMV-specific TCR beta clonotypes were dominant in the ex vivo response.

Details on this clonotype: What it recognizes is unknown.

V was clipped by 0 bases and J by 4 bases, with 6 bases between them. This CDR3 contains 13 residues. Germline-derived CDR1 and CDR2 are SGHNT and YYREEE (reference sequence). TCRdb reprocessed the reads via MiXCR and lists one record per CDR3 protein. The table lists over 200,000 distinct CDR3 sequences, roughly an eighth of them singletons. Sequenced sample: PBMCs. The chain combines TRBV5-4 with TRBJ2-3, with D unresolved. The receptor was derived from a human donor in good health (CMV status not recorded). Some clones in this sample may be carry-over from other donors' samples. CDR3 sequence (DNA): TGTGCCAGCAGCTTGGGCGGCTCAGATACGCAGTATTTT. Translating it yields CASSLGGSDTQYF.